The present T cell receptor (beta chain) was sequenced within a study of CD8 T cells in Susac syndrome. Study-wide results and caveats: It was acknowledged in the study that the number of individuals who were included in its TCR sequencing and HLA analysis was relatively small.

Random-hexamer reverse transcription was applied to about 0.5 to 1 ug RNA. By means of immunoSEQ multiplex PCR, TCR beta CDR3 spanning 54 Vbeta and 13 Jbeta underwent amplification. TCRdb reprocessed the immunoSEQ multiplex PCR reads via MiXCR and lists one record per CDR3 protein. The sample records about 430,000 distinct CDR3 sequences, roughly 85% being singletons. CDR3 size: 13 residues. Trimming cost V 2 bases and J 4 bases, with 9 bases left between them. Germline values: CDR1 SEHNR, CDR2 FQNEAQ (reference sequence). For this clonotype: Antigen specificity is unknown.

Relapsing-remitting disease, either stable or active, was present in the treatment-naive patients who were the multiple sclerosis controls. The specimen was CD8+ T cells from PBMCs. The chain links TRBV7-9 to TRBJ2-7; D gene ambiguous. This TCR was sampled from a human donor with multiple sclerosis. DNA for the CDR3: TGTGCCAGCAGCTTACAGGAAGAATACGAGCAGTACTTC. Protein product: CASSLQEEYEQYF.